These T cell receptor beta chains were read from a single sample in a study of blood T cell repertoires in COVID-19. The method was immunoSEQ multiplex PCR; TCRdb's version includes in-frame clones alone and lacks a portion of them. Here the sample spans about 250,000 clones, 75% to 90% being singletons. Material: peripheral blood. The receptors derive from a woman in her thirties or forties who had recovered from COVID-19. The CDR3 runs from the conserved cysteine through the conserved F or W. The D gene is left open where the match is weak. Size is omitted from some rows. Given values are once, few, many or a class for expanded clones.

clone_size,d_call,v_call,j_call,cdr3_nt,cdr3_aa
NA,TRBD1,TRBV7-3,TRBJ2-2,TGTGCCAGCAGCCCGGACAGGGATTTGACCGGGGAGCTGTTTTTT,CASSPDRDLTGELFF
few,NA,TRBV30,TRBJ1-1,TGTGCCTGGGGAGAGGGGGTTGGGAACACTGAAGCTTTCTTT,CAWGEGVGNTEAFF
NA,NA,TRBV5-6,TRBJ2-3,TGTGCCAGCAGCGCTACTCTAGGGGCACGGACAGATACGCAGTATTTT,CASSATLGARTDTQYF
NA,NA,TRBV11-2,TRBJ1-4,TGTGCCAGCAGCACCAGAGACGCGGAACTGTTTTTT,CASSTRDAELFF
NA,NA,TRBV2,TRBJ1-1,TGTGCCACCTGGGGGGGGCGGACTGAAGCTTTCTTT,CATWGGRTEAFF
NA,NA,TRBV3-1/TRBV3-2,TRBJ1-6,TGTGCCAGCAGCCAAGTAGGGGGGGTTGGCAATTCACCCCTCCACTTT,CASSQVGGVGNSPLHF
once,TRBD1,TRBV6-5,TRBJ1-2,TGTGCCAGCGGAGCGACAGGGCTCTATGGCTACACCTTC,CASGATGLYGYTF
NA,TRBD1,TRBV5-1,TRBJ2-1,TGCGCCAGCAGCCATGCTCAGGGGGCCTCCTACAATGAGCAGTTCTTC,CASSHAQGASYNEQFF
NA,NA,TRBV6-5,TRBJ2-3,TGTGCCACGGGGGGCAGGGCGGGAGAGGTAGATACGCAGTATTTT,CATGGRAGEVDTQYF
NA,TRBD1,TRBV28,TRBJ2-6,TGTGCCAGCAGTTTATCGACAGGGGGGCTCTCTGGGGCCAACGTCCTGACTTTC,CASSLSTGGLSGANVLTF
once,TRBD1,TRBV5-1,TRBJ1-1,TGCGCCAGCAGCTCAACCGGGACAGGGGGTTTTGAAGCTTTCTTT,CASSSTGTGGFEAFF
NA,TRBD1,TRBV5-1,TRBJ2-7,TGCGCCAGCAGCCCACGGACAGGGGGCTCCTACGAGCAGTACTTC,CASSPRTGGSYEQYF
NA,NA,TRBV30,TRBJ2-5,TGTGCCTGGAGTATCCAAAACCAAGAGACCCAGTACTTC,CAWSIQNQETQYF
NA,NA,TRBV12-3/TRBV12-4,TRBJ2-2,TGTGCCAGCGGCAGGGGCAGTTCGGGGGAGCTGTTTTTT,CASGRGSSGELFF
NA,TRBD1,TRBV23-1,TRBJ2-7,TGCGCCAGCAACGGACAGGGGGCGATTTGGGAGCAGTACTTC,CASNGQGAIWEQYF
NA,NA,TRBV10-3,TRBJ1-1,TGTGCCATCAGTCGGGGGGCATCGGCTGAAGCTTTCTTT,CAISRGASAEAFF
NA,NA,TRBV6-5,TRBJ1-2,TGTGCCAGCCTTGAGTGGGAGGGGGGGAGCTATGGCTACACCTTC,CASLEWEGGSYGYTF
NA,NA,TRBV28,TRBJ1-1,TGTGCCAGCACCCCCCAAGGGCAGGGAGAAGCTTTCTTT,CASTPQGQGEAFF
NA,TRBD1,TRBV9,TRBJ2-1,TGTGCCAGCAGCGTAGTGGGACAGGCGGCTGAGCAGTTCTTC,CASSVVGQAAEQFF
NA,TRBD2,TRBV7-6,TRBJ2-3,TGTGCCAGCAGCTTACGGGGCGGGAGTGGCACAGATACGCAGTATTTT,CASSLRGGSGTDTQYF